Following are 18 T cell receptor beta chains from one sample sequenced in a study of T cell repertoires in cytomegalovirus infection. The antigens for these receptors are not known. One entry per CDR3 protein results from TCRdb running MiXCR on the reads. The sample has approximately 150,000 distinct CDR3 sequences, roughly 22% seen once. The sample here was CD8+ T cells from cultured PBMCs, taken from culture after CMV antigen stimulation. All receptors come from a human donor in good health (CMV status not recorded). Some clones in this sample may be carry-over from other donors' samples.

CDR3 protein: CASSGLGGGVETQYF. DNA for the CDR3: TGTGCCAGCAGCGGCTTGGGGGGAGGTGTAGAGACCCAGTACTTC. The chain couples TRBV7-8 to TRBJ2-5; TRBD2 might be the D (6 bases). V was shortened by 5 bases and J by 4 bases, with 17 bases between the two germline ends. Germline lookup yields CDR1 SGHVS and CDR2 FQNEAQ. This CDR3 has 15 amino acids.

The chain carries TRBV4-1 and TRBJ2-5, with D uncertain. Between the trimmed V and J ends, which lost 1 base and 4 bases, there was a span of 7 bases. The CDR3 loop spans 13 amino acids. CDR1 is MGHRA and CDR2 is YSYEKL in the germline V gene. CDR3 sequence (DNA): TGCGCCAGCAGCCAAGTCATGGGAGAGACCCAGTACTTC. Amino acid sequence: CASSQVMGETQYF.

The CDR3 loop reads CASGRGTDTQYF. The CDR3 bases are TGTGCCAGTGGCCGAGGGACAGATACGCAGTATTTT. The chain is built from TRBV19 and TRBJ2-3, with D possibly being TRBD2 (5 bases). With 8 bases removed from V and 3 bases from J, the gap between germline ends came to 9 bases. The CDR3 length is 12 residues. The germline V gene encodes CDR1 LNHDA and CDR2 SQIVND (reference sequence).

In its sample, this clonotype was seen a few times. This sequence joins TRBV7-8 and TRBJ1-5, with 10 bases aligning to TRBD1. Losses at the gene ends were 5 bases for V and 4 bases for J; bases not matched to a gene: 2. Looked up from germline, CDR1 is SGHVS and CDR2 is FQNEAQ. This CDR3 has 14 residues. CDR3 bases: TGTGCCAGCAGCAGGACAGGGGGTAATCAGCCCCAGCATTTT. Its translation: CASSRTGGNQPQHF.

This clonotype was detected once. A read error is likely, as this CDR3 ends without the conserved phenylalanine or tryptophan. The chain employs TRBV7-2 and TRBJ2-2; 9 bases align to TRBD1. V gave up 1 base and J gave up 3 bases; unmatched junction bases: 9. Germline V gene lookup returns CDR1 SGHTA and CDR2 FQGNSA. The CDR3 is 18 residues long. The DNA for the CDR3 is TGTGCCAGCAGCTTAGATCGAGAAGGGGACAGGGACACCGGGGAGCTGTTTTTA. It specifies CASSLDREGDRDTGELFL.

The genes are TRBV4-1 and TRBJ2-1; D perhaps matches TRBD1 (7 bases). V was trimmed by 1 base and J by 6 bases, leaving 19 bases between them. This CDR3 has 17 amino acids. Germline CDR1 and CDR2: MGHRA and YSYEKL. CDR3 loop: CASSQAEGAIISNEQFF. DNA of the CDR3: TGCGCCAGCAGCCAAGCGGAGGGGGCTATAATCAGCAATGAGCAGTTCTTC.

This clonotype has a handful of counts. The V gene is TRBV5-6, the J gene TRBJ2-1; D is perhaps TRBD2 (6 bases). The germline CDR1 and CDR2 sequences are SGHDT and YYEEEE. Deletions cut 2 bases from V and 9 bases from J, with 9 bases between. The CDR3 has 12 amino acids. The chain's CDR3 is CASSFGGSEQFF. The CDR3 DNA follows: TGTGCCAGCAGCTTCGGGGGATCTGAGCAGTTCTTC.

This clonotype has a count of ten or more. V and J are TRBV5-8 and TRBJ2-2; 10 nucleotides match TRBD1. Trimming removed 6 bases from V and 1 base from J; junction bases left unmatched: 3. CDR1 SGHTS and CDR2 YDEGEE come from the germline V gene. CDR3 size: 15 residues. The CDR3 here is CASKRDRGNTGELFF. DNA of the CDR3: TGTGCCAGCAAGAGGGACAGGGGGAACACCGGGGAGCTGTTTTTT.

This clonotype was seen only a few times. V and J are TRBV2 and TRBJ2-1; TRBD2 is a possible D gene (5 bases). Trimming took 8 bases from V and 8 from J, leaving 16 bases between them. Germline lookup yields CDR1 SNHLY and CDR2 FYNNEI. This CDR3 comprises 13 residues. The chain's CDR3 is CASSGSGGYEQFF. The CDR3 DNA reads TGTGCCAGCTCTGGGAGCGGTGGGTATGAGCAGTTCTTC.

This chain joins TRBV4-1 and TRBJ1-6; D is ambiguous. Germline V CDR1 and CDR2: MGHRA, YSYEKL. Trimming took off 3 bases at V and 11 bases at J, with 11 bases between the two ends. This CDR3 spans 13 amino acids. The CDR3 spells CASSQEGVAPLHF. As DNA, the CDR3 is TGCGCCAGCAGCCAGGAAGGAGTGGCACCCCTCCACTTT.

The chain is built from TRBV7-6 and TRBJ1-5, with TRBD1 as a possible D gene (5 bases). Germline CDR1 is SGHVS and CDR2 is FNYEAQ. This CDR3 region has 15 residues. V lost 1 base, J lost 2 bases, and 9 bases lay in between. CDR3 protein: CASSLDIRGNQPQHF. The DNA for the CDR3 is TGTGCCAGCAGCTTAGATATCAGGGGCAATCAGCCCCAGCATTTT.

The chain employs TRBV12-3 or TRBV12-4 and TRBJ1-4; D gene unclear. Trimming took off 2 bases at V and 4 bases at J, with 11 bases between the two ends. The CDR3 is made up of 15 amino acids. The CDR3 DNA reads as TGTGCCAGCAGTTTATGGGAGGACCGTAATGAAAAACTGTTTTTT. Translation: CASSLWEDRNEKLFF.

V usage is TRBV6-1 and J usage is TRBJ2-7; 7 nucleotides agree with TRBD2. The CDR3 length is 10 residues. CDR1 is MNHNS and CDR2 is SASEGT in the germline V gene. CDR3 sequence: CAGGAYEQYF. The CDR3 coding sequence is TGTGCTGGGGGGGCCTACGAGCAGTACTTC.

This clonotype has more than one count but fewer than ten. The rearrangement uses TRBV6-1 and TRBJ2-5; a possible D gene is TRBD1 (5 bases). The germline gives CDR1 MNHNS, CDR2 SASEGT. This CDR3 spans 13 amino acids. V was clipped by 5 bases and J by 4 bases, with 11 bases between them. CDR3 bases: TGTGCCAGCAGTCTCCACAGGCGAGAGACCCAGTACTTC. It codes for CASSLHRRETQYF.

The chain has TRBV10-3 and TRBJ1-2, with a tentative D call TRBD1 (5 bases). Germline values: CDR1 ENHRY, CDR2 SYGVKD. V gave up 2 bases and J gave up 8 bases, with 12 bases separating them. CDR3 size: 13 residues. Here the CDR3 DNA reads TGTGCCATCAGTGAGCAGGGAAGAGGCGGCTACACCTTC. This translates into CAISEQGRGGYTF.

This clonotype occurred a few times. The J gene is TRBJ2-3, the V gene TRBV7-6; 9 positions agree with TRBD1. The CDR3 has 15 residues. The V gene end was trimmed by 5 bases and the J gene end by 3 bases; junction bases not matched to a gene: 6. Germline V lookup: CDR1 SGHVS, CDR2 FNYEAQ. Written as DNA, the CDR3 is TGTGCCAGCAGCCCAGGGACAGGGACTACAGATACGCAGTATTTT. It codes for CASSPGTGTTDTQYF. Based on the CDR3 plus reference TRBV7-6 and TRBJ2-3, the full variable domain is GAGVSQSPRYKVTKRGQDVALRCDPISGHVSLYWYRQALGQGPEFLTYFNYEAQQDKSGLPNDRFSAERPEGSISTLTIQRTEQRDSAMYRCASSPGTGTTDTQYFGPGTRLTVL.

In its sample, this clonotype was seen a few times. This sequence joins TRBV7-8 and TRBJ2-1; TRBD2 agrees at 12 bases. Losses at the gene ends were 0 bases for V and 0 bases for J; bases not matched to a gene: 3. The CDR3 has 18 amino acids. Per germline, CDR1 SGHVS and CDR2 FQNEAQ. The DNA of the CDR3 is TGTGCCAGCAGCTTAGCGACTAGCGGGGGCAGCTCCTACAATGAGCAGTTCTTC. This gives the protein CASSLATSGGSSYNEQFF.

Notes on this clonotype: A much more abundant neighbour one base away suggests this may be a read error. The CDR3 DNA follows: TGTGCTAGTGGCAAGTACGGGCCAGGGCTGGACGAGCAGTACTTC. Its translation is CASGKYGPGLDEQYF. The chain links TRBV12-5 to TRBJ2-7; a possible D gene is TRBD1 (5 bases). V dropped 6 bases and J dropped 5 bases, with 20 bases sitting between them. CDR1 and CDR2 from the germline V gene are LGHNT and FRNRAP. This CDR3 is 15 amino acids long.